The next 25 T cell receptor beta chains were all read from a single sample in a study of blood T cell repertoires in COVID-19. Sequencing was performed with immunoSEQ multiplex PCR; in TCRdb, only in-frame clones are kept and a portion is missing. The table has more than 85,000 clones, 85% to 90% seen once; the top ten hold 3% to 3.5%. Sample: peripheral blood. These receptors were collected from a woman in her forties or fifties with acute or convalescent COVID-19.

The chain links TRBV6-6 to TRBJ2-1, with 7 bases identical to TRBD1. Germline V gene lookup returns CDR1 MNHNY and CDR2 SVGAGI (reference sequence). V dropped 6 bases and J dropped 6; count of bases not matched to a gene: 11. The CDR3 is made up of 15 amino acids. In DNA, the CDR3 is TGTGCCAGCAGACCCGGGACAGCTCTGCCCAATGAGCAGTTCTTC. It translates to CASRPGTALPNEQFF.

Only one count was recorded for this clone. The chain has TRBV6-6 and TRBJ2-2; TRBD1 matches at 8 bases. With V trimmed by 5 bases and J by 4 bases, 3 bases remained unmatched. Per the germline V gene, CDR1 is MNHNY and CDR2 is SVGAGI (reference sequence). This CDR3 comprises 14 residues. In DNA, the CDR3 is TGTGCCAGCAGTCAGGACAGGGCCACCGGGGAGCTGTTTTTT. Amino acid sequence: CASSQDRATGELFF.

The genes are TRBV2 and TRBJ1-5; 7 bases match TRBD1. The germline V gene encodes CDR1 SNHLY and CDR2 FYNNEI. V was pared by 4 bases and J by 6 bases, with 6 bases of the junction left unmatched. The length of the CDR3 is 14 residues. CDR3 sequence reads: CASSVEGGSQPQHF. The CDR3 nucleotides read TGTGCCAGCAGTGTGGAAGGGGGCTCTCAGCCCCAGCATTTT.

This clone was found once. The chain couples TRBV11-2 to TRBJ1-4; 9 nucleotides align to TRBD1. V was pared by 6 bases and J by 0 bases, with 8 bases of the junction left unmatched. This CDR3 comprises 17 residues. The germline V gene encodes CDR1 SGHAT and CDR2 FQNNGV. The CDR3 DNA reads TGTGCCAGCAGAAGACAGGGGGATTCCTCAACTAATGAAAAACTGTTTTTT. Protein product: CASRRQGDSSTNEKLFF.

This chain links TRBV18 with TRBJ1-6; the match to TRBD1 covers 8 bases. Germline loops: CDR1 KGHSH, CDR2 LQKENI. V trimming: 2 bases; J trimming: 8 bases; junction bases outside the gene matches: 5. CDR3 length: 15 residues. The CDR3: CASSPGGTGYSPLHF. The CDR3 nucleotides read TGTGCCAGCTCACCAGGCGGGACAGGTTATTCACCCCTCCACTTT.

V usage is TRBV4-1 and J usage is TRBJ2-7; TRBD1 is a possible D gene (6 bases). The CDR3 consists of 15 residues. V lost 1 base, J lost 0 bases, and 10 bases lay in between. Germline V gene sequence: CDR1 MGHRA, CDR2 YSYEKL. The CDR3 DNA sequence: TGCGCCAGCAGCCAAGGACAGGTGAGCTCCTACGAGCAGTACTTC. Translation: CASSQGQVSSYEQYF.

In its sample, this clone was seen once. The chain has TRBV3-1 (or the pseudogene TRBV3-2) and TRBJ1-6; tentative D call: TRBD1 (6 bases). The CDR3 is made up of 15 amino acids. Between the trimmed V and J ends, which lost 4 bases and 4 bases, there was a span of 11 bases. CDR1 is LGHDT, CDR2 YNNKEL, per germline (reference sequence). The CDR3 loop is CASSPRTAYNSPLHF. The CDR3 bases are TGTGCCAGCAGCCCACGGACAGCTTATAATTCACCCCTCCACTTT.

The chain uses TRBV12-3 or TRBV12-4 and TRBJ1-1; 7 nucleotides agree with TRBD1. The CDR3 sequence is 12 residues long. J was trimmed by 11 bases and V by 6 bases; bases with no gene match: 9. The CDR3 DNA reads TGTGCCAGCAGACGAGACAGGGCACGGGCTTTCTTT. It translates to CASRRDRARAFF.

The chain couples TRBV6-5 to TRBJ1-6, with TRBD1 matching over 9 bases. Germline lookup yields CDR1 MNHEY and CDR2 SVGAGI. The CDR3 consists of 16 residues. The J segment lost 7 bases and the V segment lost 0 bases, leaving 4 bases of the junction unmatched. The CDR3 coding sequence is TGTGCCAGCAGTTACTCCAGGGACAGGGTGAATTCACCCCTCCACTTT. It encodes CASSYSRDRVNSPLHF.

The chain recombines TRBV18 with TRBJ1-1; 7 nucleotides match TRBD1. Germline CDR1 is KGHSH and CDR2 is LQKENI. V was clipped by 3 bases and J by 2 bases; unmatched bases: 3. CDR3 length: 14 amino acids. Here the CDR3 DNA reads TGTGCCAGCTCACCGACAGGGACTAACACTGAAGCTTTCTTT. This gives the protein CASSPTGTNTEAFF.

The rearrangement links TRBV28 to TRBJ2-1; D uncertain. Germline V CDR1 and CDR2: MDHEN, SYDVKM. There are 14 residues in the CDR3. V dropped 8 bases and J dropped 5 bases, with 16 bases sitting between them. The CDR3 DNA follows: TGTGCCAGCGGCCAGTACCCGGAGCACAATGAGCAGTTCTTC. This gives the protein CASGQYPEHNEQFF.

The chain recombines TRBV7-2 with TRBJ2-5, with 9 bases aligning to TRBD1. Germline V gene sequence: CDR1 SGHTA, CDR2 FQGNSA. The CDR3 length is 15 residues. V was clipped by 4 bases and J by 4 bases; unmatched bases: 7. The DNA for the CDR3 is TGTGCCAGCAGCTCGGGGACAGGGCAGGGAGAGACCCAGTACTTC. It yields the protein CASSSGTGQGETQYF.

The chain carries TRBV15 and TRBJ2-1, with 11 bases lining up with TRBD2. Trimming at V came to 0 bases and at J to 12 bases, leaving 16 bases not matched to a gene. CDR3 length: 18 residues. The germline CDR1 and CDR2 sequences are LNHNV and YYDKDF (reference sequence). CDR3 sequence: CATSRDLTSGIAGRGQFF. For the CDR3, the DNA is TGTGCCACCAGCAGAGATTTGACTAGCGGGATTGCGGGGCGCGGGCAGTTCTTC.

This CDR3 reads CASTGTSGEETQYF. CDR3 DNA sequence: TGCGCCAGCACCGGGACTAGCGGCGAAGAGACCCAGTACTTC. The chain links TRBV5-1 to TRBJ2-5; TRBD2 matches at 11 bases. Germline V gene lookup returns CDR1 SGHRS and CDR2 YFSETQ. V lost 6 bases, J lost 3 bases, and 4 bases stayed unmatched. This CDR3 contains 14 residues.

This sequence joins TRBV19 and TRBJ2-2; TRBD1 matches 7 bases. The CDR3 is made up of 16 amino acids. Germline-derived CDR1 and CDR2 are LNHDA and SQIVND (reference sequence). Germline trimming cut 4 bases from V and 1 base from J; bases unmatched to any gene: 6. DNA for the CDR3: TGTGCCAGTAGTACTCCGGGACAGATGAACACCGGGGAGCTGTTTTTT. It encodes CASSTPGQMNTGELFF.

The CDR3 bases are TGTGCCAGCAGCTTAGGCGGACTAGCGGGAGTTAAGCAGTTCTTC. It codes for CASSLGGLAGVKQFF. The V call is TRBV11-3, the J call TRBJ2-1; 13 bases match TRBD2. This CDR3 contains 15 residues. The junction had 5 bases not matched to a gene; V was cut back by 1 base and J by 11 bases. The germline gives CDR1 SGHNT, CDR2 YENEEA.

V usage is TRBV11-3 and J usage is TRBJ2-7, with a tentative D call TRBD2 (6 bases). Trimming removed 3 bases at V and 0 bases at J, with 9 bases between. The germline V gene encodes CDR1 SGHNT and CDR2 YENEEA. The CDR3 sequence is 14 residues long. The CDR3 bases are TGTGCCAGCAGCTTGGGGGGTCACTCCTACGAGCAGTACTTC. This sequence encodes CASSLGGHSYEQYF.

The chain joins TRBV18 to TRBJ1-5, with 9 bases matching TRBD1. The V segment lost 3 bases and the J segment 3 bases; nucleotides outside the gene matches: 3. The CDR3 has 15 amino acids. CDR1 KGHSH and CDR2 LQKENI come from the germline V gene. The CDR3 region is CASSPDRGLNQPQHF. In nucleotides, the CDR3 is TGTGCCAGCTCACCGGACAGGGGCCTCAATCAGCCCCAGCATTTT.

This clone was seen more than once but under ten times. This chain connects TRBV2 to TRBJ2-5; possible D gene TRBD1, 5 bases. Germline-derived CDR1 and CDR2 are SNHLY and FYNNEI. Trimming removed 3 bases from V and 2 bases from J, with 13 bases in between. The CDR3 is 15 amino acids. The CDR3 DNA sequence: TGTGCCAGCAGTGATACTTGGGGCAGGCAAGAGACCCAGTACTTC. Residues: CASSDTWGRQETQYF.

V is TRBV15 and J is TRBJ1-5; TRBD1 aligns across 8 bases. CDR1 LNHNV and CDR2 YYDKDF come from the germline V gene (reference sequence). This CDR3 contains 17 residues. The trim removed 3 bases at V and 0 bases at J, leaving 7 bases unmatched. The CDR3: CATSSFPRGRSNQPQHF. CDR3 coding DNA: TGTGCCACCAGCAGTTTCCCCAGGGGGCGTAGCAATCAGCCCCAGCATTTT.

The rearrangement joins TRBV6-1 to TRBJ1-6; D is ambiguous. From germline, CDR1 is MNHNS and CDR2 SASEGT. CDR3 length equals 13 residues. V lost 3 bases and J 9 bases, leaving 9 bases between the germline ends. The CDR3 spells CASSDIWSSPLHF. Here the CDR3 DNA reads TGTGCCAGCAGTGATATCTGGAGTTCACCCCTCCACTTT.

The V and J genes are TRBV5-1 and TRBJ1-1; 8 positions agree with TRBD1. V lost 4 bases to trimming and J lost 2 bases; unmatched junction nucleotides: 4. Per the germline V gene, CDR1 is SGHRS and CDR2 is YFSETQ. The CDR3 extends over 14 amino acids. This CDR3 is CASSLTGGNTEAFF. The CDR3 bases are TGCGCCAGCAGCCTCACAGGGGGTAACACTGAAGCTTTCTTT.

The chain is built from TRBV12-3 or TRBV12-4 and TRBJ2-7; D is unclear. The ends were cut back, 7 bases at V and 6 bases at J, with 13 bases in the middle. This CDR3 spans 12 amino acids. The chain's CDR3 is CASTTGVGEQYF. The CDR3 region has the DNA TGTGCCAGCACCACCGGTGTTGGCGAGCAGTACTTC.

This sequence joins TRBV20-1 and TRBJ1-2, with D perhaps TRBD1 (5 bases). This CDR3 region has 14 residues. V lost 3 bases and J lost 5, with 16 bases in between. CDR1 DFQATT and CDR2 SNEGSKA come from the germline V gene (reference sequence). The CDR3 DNA sequence: TGCAGTGCTAGTCCCCCGGGACTGTATTATGGCTACACCTTC. Translation gives CSASPPGLYYGYTF.

To note about this clone: The junction does not match germline at one end; this may be a read error. V gene TRBV28 combines with J gene TRBJ2-5, with a tentative D call TRBD1 (5 bases). The CDR3 sequence is 13 residues long. Germline-derived CDR1 and CDR2 are MDHEN and SYDVKM. CDR3 region: CASRLAGPETQYF. CDR3 sequence (DNA): TGTGCCAGCCGTTTGGCAGGGCCAGAGACCCAGTACTTC. Full variable domain (missing parts from reference TRBV28 and TRBJ2-5): DVKVTQSSRYLVKRTGEKVFLECVQDMDHENMFWYRQDPGLGLRLIYFSYDVKMKEKGDIPEGYSVSREKKERFSLILESASTNQTSMYLCASRLAGPETQYFGPGTRLLVL.